One sample yielded the 20 T cell receptor beta chains listed below, sequenced in a study of naive and memory T cell subsets. Reverse transcription of blood and skin TCR RNA was primed at alpha and beta constant regions. TCRdb reprocessed the 5' RACE reads with MiXCR, giving one entry per CDR3 protein. Among under 25,000 distinct CDR3 sequences listed, 3.5% to 5% were seen once. Whole blood, roughly 2.6 ml, came from adult healthy volunteers. These receptors all stem from a male donor in good health.

This clonotype occurred many times. This chain connects TRBV9 to TRBJ2-2; D is ambiguous. This CDR3 region has 15 residues. Trimming left V 1 base short and J 1 base short, with 8 bases between. Germline-derived CDR1 and CDR2 are SGDLS and YYNGEE. CDR3 sequence: CASSVSQVNTGELFF. CDR3 DNA: TGTGCCAGCAGCGTAAGTCAAGTGAACACCGGGGAGCTGTTTTTT.

In this sample, this clonotype turned up many times. The chain has TRBV7-9 and TRBJ2-5; D not certain. The CDR3 covers 16 residues. Trimming cost V 5 bases and J 0 bases, with 16 bases left between them. Germline V gene lookup returns CDR1 SEHNR and CDR2 FQNEAQ (reference sequence). As DNA, the CDR3 is TGTGCCAGCAGCCCCCCCGGTACGGCGTACCAAGAGACCCAGTACTTC. Translating it yields CASSPPGTAYQETQYF.

This clonotype has at least ten counts. The V and J genes are TRBV2 and TRBJ2-7, with 8 bases fitting TRBD1. V shed 6 bases and J 6 bases; nucleotides not matched to a gene: 7. CDR3 size: 13 residues. CDR1 is SNHLY and CDR2 is FYNNEI in the germline V gene. The CDR3 nucleotides read TGTGCCAGCAGAAGGACAGGGAGTTCCGAGCAGTACTTC. Its protein is CASRRTGSSEQYF.

This clonotype occurred a few times. The rearrangement uses TRBV19 and TRBJ2-2, with D tentatively TRBD2 (6 bases). Germline V CDR1 and CDR2: LNHDA, SQIVND (reference sequence). Trimming shortened V by 6 bases and J by 6 bases, and 11 bases separated the two germline ends. CDR3 length: 13 residues. CDR3 in DNA: TGTGCCAGTAGCCTGGAGGGCCCCGGGGAGCTGTTTTTT. It yields the protein CASSLEGPGELFF.

This clonotype was seen many times. This chain connects TRBV28 to TRBJ2-3; TRBD2 matches 12 bases. Per the germline V gene, CDR1 is MDHEN and CDR2 is SYDVKM. With V trimmed by 2 bases and J by 2 bases, 8 bases remained unmatched. This CDR3 is built from 18 residues. Written as DNA, the CDR3 is TGTGCCAGCAGTTTAGGACTAGCGGGAATTAGTCCCACAGATACGCAGTATTTT. Residues: CASSLGLAGISPTDTQYF.

This clonotype was picked up many times. The chain has TRBV28 and TRBJ1-2; D is perhaps TRBD1 (6 bases). There are 16 residues in the CDR3. Germline assignment: CDR1 MDHEN and CDR2 SYDVKM. V gave up 7 bases and J gave up 4 bases, with 22 bases separating them. The CDR3: CASNPLTGTLSYGYTF. DNA of the CDR3: TGTGCCAGCAACCCCCTTACAGGGACACTATCCTATGGCTACACCTTC.

Many counts were recorded for this clonotype. V gene TRBV28 combines with J gene TRBJ2-7; the D gene is possibly TRBD2 (5 bases). The V gene lost 0 bases and the J gene lost 7 bases, with 7 bases spanning the gap. The CDR3 length is 12 residues. Germline loops: CDR1 MDHEN, CDR2 SYDVKM. CDR3 sequence reads: CASSLWVAEQYF. The CDR3 nucleotides read TGTGCCAGCAGTTTATGGGTAGCGGAGCAGTACTTC.

The sample holds many counts of this clonotype. An end of the junction differs from the germline gene, which may be a read error. The chain carries TRBV14 and TRBJ2-3; 8 positions match TRBD2. The CDR3 covers 14 residues. Germline V gene lookup returns CDR1 SGHDN and CDR2 FVKESK. The CDR3 DNA sequence: TGTGCCAGCAGCCCCTGGACTAGCAGAGATACGCAGTATTTT. Protein: CASSPWTSRDTQYF.

This clonotype appeared many times. The chain carries TRBV28 and TRBJ2-2; the D gene is possibly TRBD2 (5 bases). Germline values: CDR1 MDHEN, CDR2 SYDVKM. This CDR3 contains 14 residues. Between the trimmed V and J ends, which lost 4 bases and 5 bases, there was a span of 11 bases. The CDR3 sequence: CASSYRLATGELFF. The CDR3 nucleotides are TGTGCCAGCAGTTATAGGCTAGCTACCGGGGAGCTGTTTTTT.

This clonotype has ten or more counts. The chain is built from TRBV5-1 and TRBJ1-5; 10 positions agree with TRBD1. This CDR3 spans 14 amino acids. Looked up from germline, CDR1 is SGHRS and CDR2 is YFSETQ. With V trimmed by 4 bases and J by 10 bases, 8 bases remained unmatched. This CDR3 reads CASSVGQGRDPQHF. The CDR3 nucleotides read TGCGCCAGCAGCGTGGGACAGGGGCGAGATCCCCAGCATTTT.

This clonotype was picked up many times. J is TRBJ1-5 and V is TRBV19, with D maybe TRBD1 (6 bases). V lost 6 bases, J lost 2 bases, and 17 bases lay in between. This CDR3 has 16 amino acids. Germline CDR1 and CDR2: LNHDA and SQIVND (reference sequence). The DNA of the CDR3 is TGTGCCAGTAGGATCTACCATAGGACAGGCAATCAGCCCCAGCATTTT. This sequence encodes CASRIYHRTGNQPQHF.

In its sample, this clonotype was seen many times. The chain couples TRBV7-2 to TRBJ2-4, with D perhaps matching TRBD2 (6 bases). This CDR3 region has 15 residues. Trimming shortened V by 3 bases and J by 6 bases, and 15 bases separated the two germline ends. In germline, CDR1 is SGHTA, CDR2 FQGNSA. DNA for the CDR3: TGTGCCAGCAGCTTGGGCGTGGGGGGAGGAAACATTCAGTACTTC. This codes for CASSLGVGGGNIQYF.

The sample holds many counts of this clonotype. The rearrangement joins TRBV20-1 to TRBJ2-7; 9 bases match TRBD1. The CDR3 contains 12 residues. Germline loops: CDR1 DFQATT, CDR2 SNEGSKA (reference sequence). The trim removed 5 bases at V and 9 bases at J, leaving 8 bases unmatched. This CDR3 is CSAPGTGFGQYF. The CDR3 DNA follows: TGCAGTGCTCCCGGGACAGGGTTTGGGCAGTACTTC.

Only a few counts were recorded for this clonotype. The chain combines TRBV14 with TRBJ2-3; 10 bases fit TRBD2. The CDR3 runs 15 residues. The germline gives CDR1 SGHDN, CDR2 FVKESK. The ends lost 2 bases at V and 2 bases at J; junction bases unmatched: 1. CDR3 nucleotides: TGTGCCAGCAGCCAAAGCGGGGGGGCCACAGATACGCAGTATTTT. Its translation is CASSQSGGATDTQYF. The full variable domain, its missing parts supplied by reference TRBV14 and TRBJ2-3, is EAGVTQFPSHSVIEKGQTVTLRCDPISGHDNLYWYRRVMGKEIKFLLHFVKESKQDESGMPNNRFLAERTGGTYSTLKVQPAELEDSGVYFCASSQSGGATDTQYFGPGTRLTVL.

V and J are TRBV11-2 and TRBJ2-7, with D possibly being TRBD2 (6 bases). Germline V gives CDR1 SGHAT, CDR2 FQNNGV. V shed 5 bases and J shed 1 base, with 15 bases lying between them. The CDR3 totals 15 residues. The CDR3, as DNA: TGTGCCAGCAGCCCCGGAGGGAGCGTTTCCTACGAGCAGTACTTC. Translated: CASSPGGSVSYEQYF.

This clonotype was observed many times. The chain uses TRBV12-3 or TRBV12-4 and TRBJ2-7; 8 positions match TRBD2. The CDR3 has 15 residues. J lost 1 base, V lost 5 bases, and 7 bases had no gene match. CDR3 region: CASSPYSGESYEQYF. CDR3 in DNA: TGTGCCAGCAGTCCTTATAGCGGGGAATCCTACGAGCAGTACTTC.

This clonotype was picked up many times. V usage is TRBV29-1 and J usage is TRBJ1-1; D is unresolved. The CDR3 runs 12 residues. Trimming pared 4 bases from V and 1 base from J, leaving 7 bases between. The germline CDR1 and CDR2 sequences are SQVTM and ANQGSEA. DNA of the CDR3: TGCAGCGTTGTAGACGGGAACACTGAAGCTTTCTTT. It specifies CSVVDGNTEAFF.

This clonotype was seen many times. J is TRBJ2-5 and V is TRBV5-4, with 7 nucleotides matching TRBD2. The CDR3 length is 12 residues. V was clipped by 10 bases and J by 2 bases; unmatched bases: 5. Germline loops: CDR1 SGHNT, CDR2 YYREEE (reference sequence). The CDR3 bases are TGTGCCGACGGGGAGGGGCAAGAGACCCAGTACTTC. Its translation: CADGEGQETQYF.

In its sample, this clonotype ranks as medium-sized. V is TRBV20-1 and J is TRBJ1-4; 9 nucleotides align to TRBD1. Trimming cost V 4 bases and J 7 bases; bases outside gene matches: 13. Germline CDR1 is DFQATT and CDR2 is SNEGSKA (reference sequence). CDR3 length: 16 amino acids. DNA for the CDR3: TGCAGTGCTACCCGGGACAGGGTGATTCTTGGTGAAAAACTGTTTTTT. It translates to CSATRDRVILGEKLFF.

This clonotype was found many times. The rearrangement uses TRBV10-3 and TRBJ2-3, with 7 bases fitting TRBD1. The CDR3 sequence is 15 residues long. Trimming cost V 6 bases and J 0 bases; bases outside gene matches: 6. CDR1 and CDR2 from the germline V gene are ENHRY and SYGVKD. CDR3 bases: TGTGCCATCAGACAACAGGGGTCTAGCACAGATACGCAGTATTTT. Translating it yields CAIRQQGSSTDTQYF.